This T cell receptor (beta chain) appears in the sequencing data of a study of T-cell reconstitution after alpha-beta-depleted transplantation in children. The ends were cut back, 3 bases at V and 2 bases at J, with 13 bases in the middle. Germline loops: CDR1 DFQATT, CDR2 SNEGSKA (reference sequence). This CDR3 region has 14 residues. This clonotype was counted between two and nine times. This sample's TCRbeta library carried unique molecular identifier barcodes. A single record per CDR3 protein comes from TCRdb applying MiXCR to the PCR reads. The table lists some 520,000 distinct CDR3 sequences, around a third of them singletons.

The receptor was isolated from a human donor who donated a stem cell graft to a child with aplastic anemia. The chain links TRBV20-1 to TRBJ1-1, with D hard to call. Sequenced here: PBMCs from the stem cell graft donor, sampled from the stem cell graft. CDR3 sequence reads: CSARMLETNTEAFF. The DNA for the CDR3 is TGCAGTGCTAGGATGTTAGAAACTAACACTGAAGCTTTCTTT.